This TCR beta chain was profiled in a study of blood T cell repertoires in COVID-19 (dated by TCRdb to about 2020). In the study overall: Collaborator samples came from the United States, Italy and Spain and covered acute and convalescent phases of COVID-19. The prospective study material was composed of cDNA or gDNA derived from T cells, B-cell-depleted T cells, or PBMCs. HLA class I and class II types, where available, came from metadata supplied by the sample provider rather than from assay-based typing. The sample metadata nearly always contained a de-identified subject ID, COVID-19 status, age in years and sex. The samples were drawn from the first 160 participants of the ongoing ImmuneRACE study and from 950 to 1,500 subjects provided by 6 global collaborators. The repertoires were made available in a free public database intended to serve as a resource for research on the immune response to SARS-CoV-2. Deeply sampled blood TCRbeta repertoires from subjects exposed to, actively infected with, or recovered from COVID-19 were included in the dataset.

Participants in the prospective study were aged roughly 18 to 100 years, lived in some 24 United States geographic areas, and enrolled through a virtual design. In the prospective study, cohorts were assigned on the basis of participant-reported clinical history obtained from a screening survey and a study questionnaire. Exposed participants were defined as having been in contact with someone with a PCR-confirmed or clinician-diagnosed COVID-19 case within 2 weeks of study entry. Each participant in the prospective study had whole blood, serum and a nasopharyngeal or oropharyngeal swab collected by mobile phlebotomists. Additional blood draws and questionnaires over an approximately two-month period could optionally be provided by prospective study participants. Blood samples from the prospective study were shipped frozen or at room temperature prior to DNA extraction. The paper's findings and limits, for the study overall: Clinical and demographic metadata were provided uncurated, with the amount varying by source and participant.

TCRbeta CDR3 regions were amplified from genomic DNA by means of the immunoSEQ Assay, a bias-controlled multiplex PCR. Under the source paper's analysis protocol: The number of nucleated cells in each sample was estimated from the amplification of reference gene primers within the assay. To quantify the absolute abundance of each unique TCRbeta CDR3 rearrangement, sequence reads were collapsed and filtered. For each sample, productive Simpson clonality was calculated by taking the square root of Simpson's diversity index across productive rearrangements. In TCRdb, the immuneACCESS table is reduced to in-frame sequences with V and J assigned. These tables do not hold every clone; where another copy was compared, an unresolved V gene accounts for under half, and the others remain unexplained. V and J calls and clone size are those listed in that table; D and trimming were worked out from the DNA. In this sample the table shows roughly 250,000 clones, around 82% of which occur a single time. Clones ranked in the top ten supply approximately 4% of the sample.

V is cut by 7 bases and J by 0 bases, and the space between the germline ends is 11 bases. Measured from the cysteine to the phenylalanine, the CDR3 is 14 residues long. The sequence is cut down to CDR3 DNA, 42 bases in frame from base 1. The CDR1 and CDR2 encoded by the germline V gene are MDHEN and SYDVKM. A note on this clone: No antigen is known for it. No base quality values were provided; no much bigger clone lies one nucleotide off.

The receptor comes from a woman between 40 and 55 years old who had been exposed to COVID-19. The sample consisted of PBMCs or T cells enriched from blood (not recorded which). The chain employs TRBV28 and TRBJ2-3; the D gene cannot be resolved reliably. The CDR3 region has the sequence CASTWPASTDTQYF. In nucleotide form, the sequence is TGTGCCAGCACCTGGCCCGCCAGCACAGATACGCAGTATTTT.